The rows below give T cell receptor beta chains drawn from one sample of a study of shared clonotypes between healthy human individuals. Profiling relied on immunoSEQ multiplex PCR, and the TCRdb table lists in-frame clones only, not all of them. The table records millions of clones, just under 95% of them present only once. Sequencing used naive CD8+ T cells sorted from blood. The receptors were sampled from a man younger than 30 in good health. The CDR3 runs from the conserved cysteine through the conserved F or W. D genes are given only for firm matches. Clone size is shown for a subset of rows, as once, few, many or a class of expanded clone.

CDR3	DNA	V	size	D	length	J
CASSLTPQANYGYTF	TGTGCCAGCAGCTTAACGCCACAAGCTAACTATGGCTACACCTTC	TRBV7-3	NA	NA	15	TRBJ1-2
CASSPVWLAGNNEQFF	TGCGCCAGCAGCCCAGTCTGGCTAGCGGGAAACAATGAGCAGTTCTTC	TRBV4-1	NA	TRBD2	16	TRBJ2-1
CASSTPTGFVDQPQHF	TGTGCCAGCAGTACGCCGACAGGGTTCGTGGATCAGCCCCAGCATTTT	TRBV6-6	NA	TRBD1	16	TRBJ1-5
CASSFSGGEGEQFF	TGTGCCAGCAGCTTTAGCGGAGGGGAGGGTGAGCAGTTCTTC	TRBV28	NA	TRBD2	14	TRBJ2-1
CASSPRQGVYNEQFF	TGTGCCAGCAGCCCGCGACAGGGCGTTTACAATGAGCAGTTCTTC	TRBV7-9	NA	TRBD1	15	TRBJ2-1
CASSRTLETKADEQYF	TGTGCCAGCAGTAGGACCTTAGAAACCAAAGCGGACGAGCAGTACTTC	TRBV2	NA	NA	16	TRBJ2-7
CASSAQGETQYF	TGTGCCAGCAGCGCTCAAGGAGAGACCCAGTACTTC	TRBV13	once	NA	12	TRBJ2-5
CASSLRVSPSTDTQYF	TGTGCCAGCAGCCTAAGGGTTAGCCCTAGCACAGATACGCAGTATTTT	TRBV5-6	NA	NA	16	TRBJ2-3
CASSRGGGGIGETQYF	TGTGCCAGCAGTAGAGGAGGAGGGGGCATTGGGGAGACCCAGTACTTC	TRBV5-6	NA	NA	16	TRBJ2-5
CASSQGRIGLASVLDTGELFF	TGCGCCAGCAGCCAAGGAAGAATAGGACTAGCGTCCGTCCTAGACACCGGGGAGCTGTTTTTT	TRBV4-1	NA	TRBD2	21	TRBJ2-2